This TCR beta chain is drawn from a study of beta chain features in type 1 diabetes. The study's findings and limits: Whether HLA type influences TCRB rearrangement remained unresolved here. A moderate, significant TCRB CDR3 shortening appeared in type 1 diabetes across four CD4+ subsets. PCR might preferentially amplify shorter templates, equally in patients and controls. Among type 1 diabetes patients, VDJ junctions had fewer insertions and more deletions.

Since all of the isolated RNA was reverse transcribed, expressed TCRB transcripts were what got sequenced. Repertoires were generated with immunoSEQ multiplex PCR, while TCRdb's copy carries only in-frame clones and drops some. The sample shows 300,000 to 350,000 clones, roughly a tenth of them seen only once. V shed 6 bases, J shed 2 bases, and the junction held 4 bases outside the gene matches. Germline CDR1 SNHLY, CDR2 FYNNEI. The CDR3 is 15 amino acids. Only a few counts were recorded for this clone. Its antigen is unknown. The clonotype was recovered from a man aged 25-45 years with type 1 diabetes. The chain has TRBV2 and TRBJ2-3; 11 positions agree with TRBD2. The sample taken for sequencing was central memory CD4+ T cells from blood. CDR3 sequence: CASSALAGATDTQYF. In nucleotides, the CDR3 is TGTGCCAGCAGCGCACTAGCGGGGGCCACAGATACGCAGTATTTT.